This TCR beta chain was sequenced for a study of blood T cell repertoires in COVID-19 (TCRdb year 2020). About the study as a whole: The collaborator samples originated in the United States, Italy and Spain and spanned the acute and convalescent phases of COVID-19. The prospective study material was composed of cDNA or gDNA derived from T cells, B-cell-depleted T cells, or PBMCs. Deeply sampled blood TCRbeta repertoires from subjects exposed to, actively infected with, or recovered from COVID-19 were included in the dataset. The repertoires were released in a freely available public database intended as a resource for research on the immune response to SARS-CoV-2. Samples were obtained from the ongoing ImmuneRACE study (first 160 participants) and from over a thousand subjects provided by 6 global collaborators. A de-identified subject ID, COVID-19 status, age in years and sex were almost always included in the sample metadata. Where HLA class I and class II types were available, the types were taken from metadata supplied by the sample provider, not from assay-based typing.

TCRbeta CDR3 regions were amplified from genomic DNA using the immunoSEQ Assay, a bias-controlled multiplex PCR. Per the source publication's procedure: Nucleated cell counts per sample were estimated from amplification of reference gene primers within the assay. To quantify the absolute abundance of each unique TCRbeta CDR3 rearrangement, sequence reads were collapsed and filtered. For each sample, productive Simpson clonality was calculated as the square root of Simpson's diversity index over productive rearrangements. Imported from immuneACCESS, the table was reduced by TCRdb to in-frame sequences with V and J called. These copies leave out some clones; in studies compared against another copy, an unresolved V gene accounts for under half, and the cause of the remainder is not known. V and J calls and clone size are as listed in that table; D and trimming were resolved from the DNA. The sample yields 120,000 to 150,000 clones; more than 75% were counted once. The top ten clonotypes cover 8.6% of the sample.

Overall results and qualifications from the work: The amount of clinical and demographic metadata varied by source and participant and was provided uncurated.

The CDR3 covers 18 residues, taking in both the cysteine and the phenylalanine. Just the 54-base CDR3 DNA is kept, in frame starting at base 1. V is pared back by 3 bases and J by 9 bases, with 27 bases lying between the germline termini. The germline V gene sets CDR1 to ENHRY and CDR2 to SYGVKD. Comments on this clone: Its antigen has not been determined. No much larger clone is present one base from it, and per-base qualities are unavailable.

The collaborating institutions used their own protocols to collect whole blood in K2EDTA tubes. For TCRbeta analysis, collaborator samples were shipped as frozen whole blood, as isolated PBMCs, or as DNA extracted from either sample type. In this chain, TRBV10-3 is recombined with TRBJ1-5; TRBD1 is possibly the D segment (5 matching bases). Specimen: peripheral blood. The TCR was taken from a woman aged 50 to 65 with active or convalescent COVID-19. The CDR3 reads as follows: CAISDSLTGDSRVRPQHF. The sequence in DNA is TGTGCCATCAGTGATAGTCTGACCGGGGACTCCAGGGTTCGGCCCCAGCATTTT.